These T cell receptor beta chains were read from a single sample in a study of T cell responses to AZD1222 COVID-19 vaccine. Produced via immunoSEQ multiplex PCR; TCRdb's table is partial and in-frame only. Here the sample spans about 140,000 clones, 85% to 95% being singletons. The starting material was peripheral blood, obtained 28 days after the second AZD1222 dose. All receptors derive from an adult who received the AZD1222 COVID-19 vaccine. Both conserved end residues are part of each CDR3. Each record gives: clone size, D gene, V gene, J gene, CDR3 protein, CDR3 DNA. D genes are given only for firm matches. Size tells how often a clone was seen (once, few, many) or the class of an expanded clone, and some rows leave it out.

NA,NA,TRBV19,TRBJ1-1,CASSIGPEAWNTEAFF,TGTGCCAGTAGTATCGGGCCAGAGGCCTGGAACACTGAAGCTTTCTTT
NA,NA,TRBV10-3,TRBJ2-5,CAIRVRAEETQYF,TGTGCCATCAGGGTGAGGGCAGAGGAGACCCAGTACTTC
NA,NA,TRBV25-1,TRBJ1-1,CASSPADSLAEAFF,TGTGCCAGCAGTCCCGCGGACAGTCTCGCTGAAGCTTTCTTT
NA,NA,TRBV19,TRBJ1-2,CASSWSTYGYTF,TGTGCCAGTAGTTGGTCTACCTATGGCTACACCTTC
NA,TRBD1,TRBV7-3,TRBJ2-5,CASSSTGGVETQYF,TGTGCCAGCAGCTCTACAGGGGGTGTAGAGACCCAGTACTTC
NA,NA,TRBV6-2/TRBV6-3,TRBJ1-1,CASSYEVNTEAFF,TGTGCCAGCAGTTACGAGGTGAACACTGAAGCTTTCTTT
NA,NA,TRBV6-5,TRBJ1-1,CASSYGGADTEAFF,TGTGCCAGCAGTTATGGTGGGGCGGACACTGAAGCTTTCTTT
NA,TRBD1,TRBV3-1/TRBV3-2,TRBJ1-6,CASSQGTGGVSPLHF,TGTGCCAGCAGCCAAGGGACAGGCGGGGTCTCACCCCTCCACTTT
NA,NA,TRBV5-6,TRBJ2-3,CASSLITGSTDTQYF,TGTGCCAGCAGCTTGATTACGGGCAGCACAGATACGCAGTATTTT
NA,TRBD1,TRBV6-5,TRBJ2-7,CASSPRGQGNYEQYF,TGTGCCAGCAGTCCTAGGGGACAGGGGAATTACGAGCAGTACTTC
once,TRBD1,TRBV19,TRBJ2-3,CASSATGGADTQYF,TGTGCCAGTAGTGCGACAGGGGGCGCGGATACGCAGTATTTT
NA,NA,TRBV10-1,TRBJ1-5,CASSDTGPMNGPQHF,TGCGCCAGCAGTGATACCGGACCCATGAATGGACCCCAGCATTTT
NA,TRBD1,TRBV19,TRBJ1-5,CASRSPGTGVGNQPQHF,TGTGCCAGTAGAAGTCCCGGGACAGGGGTCGGGAATCAGCCCCAGCATTTT
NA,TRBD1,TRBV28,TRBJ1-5,CASRGTGHQPQHF,TGTGCCAGCAGAGGGACAGGGCATCAGCCCCAGCATTTT
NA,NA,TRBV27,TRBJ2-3,CASSLRGTRTDTQYF,TGTGCCAGCAGTTTAAGGGGGACCCGCACAGATACGCAGTATTTT
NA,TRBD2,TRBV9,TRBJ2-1,CASSASGGYNEQFF,TGTGCCAGCAGCGCTAGCGGGGGCTACAATGAGCAGTTCTTC
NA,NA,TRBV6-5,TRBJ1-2,CASSYSASLHFYGYTF,TGTGCCAGCAGTTACTCGGCCAGCCTACACTTCTATGGCTACACCTTC
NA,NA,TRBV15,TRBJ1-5,CATSRDVAGPNQPQHF,TGTGCCACCAGCAGAGATGTAGCAGGACCCAATCAGCCCCAGCATTTT
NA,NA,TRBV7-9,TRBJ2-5,CASSPRDETQYF,TGTGCCAGCAGCCCCAGGGATGAGACCCAGTACTTC
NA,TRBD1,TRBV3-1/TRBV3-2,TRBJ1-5,CASSRQGVQPQHF,TGTGCCAGCAGCCGACAGGGTGTCCAGCCCCAGCATTTT
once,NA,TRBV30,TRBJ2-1,CAWSPAGPGEQFF,TGTGCCTGGAGTCCGGCAGGTCCCGGAGAGCAGTTCTTC
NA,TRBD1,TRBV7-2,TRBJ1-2,CASSKTKQGTLGYTF,TGTGCCAGCAGCAAAACCAAACAGGGGACGCTTGGCTACACCTTC
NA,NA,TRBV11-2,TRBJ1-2,CASSPGQDYGYTF,TGTGCCAGCAGCCCCGGGCAGGACTATGGCTACACCTTC
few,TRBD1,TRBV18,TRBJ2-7,CASSQDRVTYEQYF,TGTGCCAGCTCACAGGACAGGGTTACCTACGAGCAGTACTTC
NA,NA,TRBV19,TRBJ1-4,CASTPRGSVEKLFF,TGTGCCAGTACCCCCCGAGGATCCGTTGAAAAACTGTTTTTT
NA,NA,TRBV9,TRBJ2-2,CASSPPWTGGPGELFF,TGTGCCAGCAGCCCCCCCTGGACAGGAGGGCCCGGGGAGCTGTTTTTT
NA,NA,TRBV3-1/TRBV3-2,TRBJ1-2,CASSLPGGAYGYTF,TGTGCCAGCAGCTTACCGGGGGGTGCGTATGGCTACACCTTC
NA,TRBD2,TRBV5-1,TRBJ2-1,CASSLAGRSSYNEQFF,TGCGCCAGCAGCTTGGCCGGGAGGAGCTCCTACAATGAGCAGTTCTTC
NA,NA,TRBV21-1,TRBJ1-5,CAKGDRGLNQPQHF,TGTGCCAAAGGGGACAGGGGTTTGAATCAGCCCCAGCATTTT
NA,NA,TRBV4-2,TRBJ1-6,CASSQAEGTYNSPLHF,TGTGCCAGCAGCCAAGCTGAAGGGACCTATAATTCACCCCTCCACTTT
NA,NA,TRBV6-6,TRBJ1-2,CASTLPRAGNYGYTF,TGTGCCAGCACCCTACCGAGGGCAGGGAACTATGGCTACACCTTC
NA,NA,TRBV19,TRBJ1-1,CASSISSGALEAFF,TGTGCCAGTAGTATTTCGTCCGGGGCACTCGAAGCTTTCTTT
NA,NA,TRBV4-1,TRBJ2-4,CASSQPARSAIQYF,TGCGCCAGCAGCCAACCGGCCAGGTCAGCCATTCAGTACTTC
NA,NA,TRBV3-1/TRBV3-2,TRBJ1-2,CASSPGQNYGYTF,TGTGCCAGCAGCCCCGGACAGAACTATGGCTACACCTTC
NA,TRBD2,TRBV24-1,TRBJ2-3,CAPPERGLTDTQYF,TGTGCCCCCCCTGAACGGGGACTAACAGATACGCAGTATTTT
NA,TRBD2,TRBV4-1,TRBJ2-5,CASSLGRGEETQYF,TGCGCCAGCAGCCTCGGGAGGGGTGAAGAGACCCAGTACTTC
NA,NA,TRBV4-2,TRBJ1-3,CASSQTSGQLISGNTIYF,TGTGCCAGCAGCCAAACCTCCGGACAGCTCATCTCTGGAAACACCATATATTTT
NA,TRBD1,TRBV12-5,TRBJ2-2,CASGLVTGGITGELFF,TGTGCTAGTGGTTTGGTAACAGGGGGTATAACCGGGGAGCTGTTTTTT